The 27 T cell receptor beta chains in this list originate from one sample, sequenced in a study of T cell clones after liver transplantation. TCRdb keeps only in-frame clones here, not all; method: immunoSEQ multiplex PCR. The sample includes fewer than 65,000 clones, 60% to 80% seen only once; the top ten take more than 7.5%. Material: CD4+ T cells from blood, obtained at the 22-month timepoint. These TCRs come from a human patient who received a liver transplant. Certain T cells may be donor cells from the graft.

The chain recombines TRBV10-3 with TRBJ1-4, with 8 bases fitting TRBD1. This CDR3 spans 13 amino acids. V lost 3 bases and J lost 8; bases outside the gene matches: 2. Per the germline V gene, CDR1 is ENHRY and CDR2 is SYGVKD. The CDR3 coding sequence is TGTGCCATCAGTGATTGGACAGGGGAAAAACTGTTTTTT. It translates to CAISDWTGEKLFF.

CDR3 protein: CASSLDQGYEQYF. The CDR3 nucleotides read TGTGCCAGCAGCTTAGATCAGGGCTACGAGCAGTACTTC. The gene calls are TRBV11-2 and TRBJ2-7, with a weak D call TRBD1 (5 bases). V lost 0 bases to trimming and J lost 3 bases, with 6 bases between them. CDR1 and CDR2 from the germline V gene are SGHAT and FQNNGV. CDR3 length equals 13 residues.

The J gene is TRBJ1-1, the V gene TRBV5-4; 10 bases agree with TRBD1. The CDR3 runs to 15 residues. V gave up 4 bases and J gave up 5 bases; unmatched junction bases: 8. Germline V gene sequence: CDR1 SGHNT, CDR2 YYREEE (reference sequence). The CDR3 sequence is CASSGRQGAYTEAFF. Here the CDR3 DNA reads TGTGCCAGCAGCGGCAGACAGGGGGCGTATACTGAAGCTTTCTTT.

The V and J genes are TRBV2 and TRBJ2-7; 10 bases align to TRBD1. The V segment lost 4 bases and the J segment 6 bases; nucleotides outside the gene matches: 6. This CDR3 has 14 residues. From germline, CDR1 is SNHLY and CDR2 FYNNEI. CDR3 protein: CASSAGTGVGEQYF. In DNA form, the CDR3 reads TGTGCCAGCAGTGCCGGGACAGGGGTCGGCGAGCAGTACTTC.

CDR3 in amino acids: CASSLGGSSTDTQYF. The CDR3 DNA follows: TGTGCCAGCAGCTTAGGAGGCTCTAGCACAGATACGCAGTATTTT. V usage is TRBV11-1 and J usage is TRBJ2-3; D unresolved. Germline V CDR1 and CDR2: SGHAT, FQDESV (reference sequence). This CDR3 contains 15 residues. The germline V and J ends were trimmed by 1 base and 0 bases, with 8 bases remaining between them.

The chain uses TRBV4-2 and TRBJ2-7, with D tentatively TRBD1 (6 bases). V dropped 0 bases and J dropped 3 bases, with 12 bases sitting between them. Germline-derived CDR1 and CDR2 are LGHNA and YNFKEQ. This CDR3 is built from 15 residues. The CDR3 sequence is CASSQEDSILYEQYF. The CDR3 coding sequence is TGTGCCAGCAGCCAAGAGGACAGTATTCTCTACGAGCAGTACTTC.

In regard to this clone: Additional DNA sequences in this sample encode the identical CDR3. The V gene is TRBV30, the J gene TRBJ2-3; 12 bases are shared with TRBD2. The CDR3 runs to 12 residues. V lost 7 bases and J lost 6; bases outside the gene matches: 2. Germline V lookup: CDR1 GTSNPN, CDR2 SVGIG (reference sequence). CDR3: CAFGTSGDTQYF. Written as DNA, the CDR3 is TGTGCCTTCGGGACTAGCGGGGATACGCAGTATTTT.

The genes are TRBV18 and TRBJ2-3; maybe TRBD1 (6 bases). V lost 6 bases and J lost 2, with 12 bases in between. This CDR3 has 14 residues. The V gene's germline CDR1 is KGHSH and CDR2 LQKENI. In DNA, the CDR3 is TGTGCCAGCTCCTCCGGGACACACACAGATACGCAGTATTTT. It codes for CASSSGTHTDTQYF.

This chain connects TRBV4-1 to TRBJ1-3, with 12 bases lining up with TRBD1. Germline V gene lookup returns CDR1 MGHRA and CDR2 YSYEKL. With 1 base clipped from V and 5 bases from J, the junction kept 0 bases outside the gene matches. This CDR3 has 15 amino acids. Here the CDR3 reads CASSQGDRGRNTIYF. For the CDR3, the DNA is TGCGCCAGCAGCCAAGGGGACAGGGGGCGAAACACCATATATTTT.

V usage is TRBV28 and J usage is TRBJ1-1; the match to TRBD1 covers 10 bases. CDR3 size: 14 residues. In germline, CDR1 is MDHEN, CDR2 SYDVKM. Trimming at V came to 6 bases and at J to 11 bases, leaving 12 bases not matched to a gene. For the CDR3, the DNA is TGTGCCAGCAGCCCGCCCGGGACAGGGGACTCGGCTTTCTTT. This gives the protein CASSPPGTGDSAFF.

The chain employs TRBV6-5 and TRBJ2-7; weak D call: TRBD2 (7 bases). The germline V and J ends were trimmed by 4 bases and 2 bases, with 15 bases remaining between them. Per the germline V gene, CDR1 is MNHEY and CDR2 is SVGAGI. The CDR3 spans 15 residues. In nucleotides, the CDR3 is TGTGCCAGCAGTTCGGGGGGCGCCAGAACCTACGAGCAGTACTTC. Translation gives CASSSGGARTYEQYF.

The sample holds a few counts of this clone. This rearrangement joins TRBV15 to TRBJ1-4; D gene unclear. The CDR3 is made up of 15 amino acids. V was cut by 0 bases and J by 6 bases, with 11 bases left in between. Germline lookup yields CDR1 LNHNV and CDR2 YYDKDF (reference sequence). The CDR3 sequence is CATSRDMGSDEKLFF. In DNA, the CDR3 is TGTGCCACCAGCAGAGACATGGGATCGGATGAAAAACTGTTTTTT.

The chain couples TRBV27 to TRBJ1-5; unclear D gene. Per the germline V gene, CDR1 is MNHEY and CDR2 is SMNVEV (reference sequence). The CDR3 covers 15 residues. Trimming removed 7 bases at V and 5 bases at J, with 18 bases between. Here the CDR3 DNA reads TGTGCCAGCAAATCCATCAAAGGTGGGGATCAGCCCCAGCATTTT. Protein: CASKSIKGGDQPQHF.

The chain links TRBV14 to TRBJ2-1; D is possibly TRBD2 (5 bases). This CDR3 comprises 11 residues. The germline V gene has CDR1 SGHDN and CDR2 FVKESK. The V end was cut by 4 bases, the J end by 10 bases, with 8 bases between. CDR3 in DNA: TGTGCCAGCAGCCGGAGGCGCGAGCAGTTCTTC. This translates into CASSRRREQFF.

This chain joins TRBV4-2 and TRBJ2-7; possibly TRBD2 for D (6 bases). Trimming removed 1 base at V and 0 bases at J, with 10 bases between. The CDR3 has 15 residues. CDR1 and CDR2 from the germline V gene are LGHNA and YNFKEQ. CDR3 residues: CASSQGGVSSYEQYF. The CDR3 DNA reads as TGTGCCAGCAGCCAAGGGGGGGTTAGCTCCTACGAGCAGTACTTC.

The genes are TRBV4-2 and TRBJ2-1; 10 nucleotides line up with TRBD2. CDR3 length: 17 residues. Germline CDR1 and CDR2: LGHNA and YNFKEQ. V lost 0 bases to trimming and J lost 12 bases; unmatched junction nucleotides: 14. Here the CDR3 reads CASSQDLSASGGLGQFF. Written as DNA, the CDR3 is TGTGCCAGCAGCCAAGATCTATCGGCTAGCGGGGGTTTAGGGCAGTTCTTC.

The chain links TRBV5-4 to TRBJ1-1; D unclear. The CDR3 has 16 amino acids. The germline gives CDR1 SGHNT, CDR2 YYREEE (reference sequence). V dropped 0 bases and J dropped 0 bases, with 12 bases sitting between them. CDR3 in amino acids: CASSLGTTAMNTEAFF. As DNA, the CDR3 is TGTGCCAGCAGCTTGGGGACTACAGCTATGAACACTGAAGCTTTCTTT.

This clone has at least ten counts. The genes are TRBV5-1 and TRBJ2-7, with 7 nucleotides matching TRBD1. The junction had 7 bases not matched to a gene; V was cut back by 4 bases and J by 0 bases. The CDR3 runs 15 residues. Germline CDR1 and CDR2: SGHRS and YFSETQ. The CDR3 region has the DNA TGCGCCAGCAGCCAAGGACAGGCCTACTCCTACGAGCAGTACTTC. Amino acid sequence: CASSQGQAYSYEQYF.

The table lists this clone with a count of one. This chain joins TRBV2 and TRBJ1-2, with TRBD1 as a possible D gene (6 bases). The CDR3 is made up of 13 amino acids. Deletions cut 10 bases from V and 0 bases from J, with 12 bases between. CDR1 is SNHLY, CDR2 FYNNEI, per germline. CDR3 sequence: CATLGTTNYGYTF. CDR3 DNA: TGTGCCACACTAGGGACAACTAACTATGGCTACACCTTC.

This chain joins TRBV29-1 and TRBJ1-2, with D unclear. Per germline, CDR1 SQVTM and CDR2 ANQGSEA. Trimming took off 4 bases at V and 3 bases at J, with 18 bases between the two ends. The CDR3 covers 15 residues. The CDR3, as DNA: TGCAGCGTTGGAAAGCTGGACGGGCGGGACTATGGCTACACCTTC. Translated, it gives CSVGKLDGRDYGYTF.

This clone was found a few times. The chain carries TRBV7-8 and TRBJ1-5, with unresolved D. Deletions cut 1 base from V and 2 bases from J, with 15 bases between. The CDR3 totals 17 residues. CDR1 and CDR2 from the germline V gene are SGHVS and FQNEAQ. CDR3 residues: CASSLVADLNRNQPQHF. The CDR3 bases are TGTGCCAGCAGCTTAGTAGCCGACCTTAATCGCAATCAGCCCCAGCATTTT.

This clone was seen more than once but under ten times. The chain is built from TRBV5-4 and TRBJ1-1; a weak D match, TRBD1 (6 bases). The germline V gene has CDR1 SGHNT and CDR2 YYREEE (reference sequence). CDR3 length equals 14 residues. With 0 bases removed from V and 5 bases from J, the gap between germline ends came to 11 bases. This chain's CDR3 is CASSLGQAGTEAFF. The CDR3 DNA follows: TGTGCCAGCAGCTTGGGACAGGCGGGGACTGAAGCTTTCTTT.

The chain links TRBV11-3 to TRBJ2-2; D is uncertain. CDR3 length: 14 amino acids. Germline lookup yields CDR1 SGHNT and CDR2 YENEEA. The V end lost 3 bases, the J end lost 5 bases, and 10 bases lay between the germline ends. CDR3 protein: CASSLDGTTGELFF. Written as DNA, the CDR3 is TGTGCCAGCAGCTTGGACGGTACTACCGGGGAGCTGTTTTTT.

This clone was counted only a few times. CDR3 sequence reads: CASCRDTGNNEQFF. In DNA form, the CDR3 reads TGCGCCAGCTGCCGGGACACCGGGAACAATGAGCAGTTCTTC. The rearrangement links TRBV10-1 to TRBJ2-1; D may be TRBD1 (6 bases). Trimming shortened V by 8 bases and J by 5 bases, and 16 bases separated the two germline ends. CDR1 and CDR2 (germline): WNHNN, SYGVQD (reference sequence). This CDR3 has 14 amino acids.

This clone appeared a few times. The gene calls are TRBV13 and TRBJ1-2; D not resolved. This CDR3 is built from 13 residues. V shed 0 bases and J shed 7 bases, with 9 bases lying between them. CDR1 PRHDT and CDR2 FYEKMQ come from the germline V gene (reference sequence). CDR3 sequence reads: CASSLGPAFGYTF. DNA for the CDR3: TGTGCCAGCAGCTTAGGTCCCGCCTTTGGCTACACCTTC. Drawing the rest from reference TRBV13 and TRBJ1-2, the complete variable domain is AAGVIQSPRHLIKEKRETATLKCYPIPRHDTVYWYQQGPGQDPQFLISFYEKMQSDKGSIPDRFSAQQFSDYHSELNMSSLELGDSALYFCASSLGPAFGYTFGSGTRLTVV.

This clone was detected once. The chain employs TRBV4-2 and TRBJ1-6, with D possibly matching TRBD1 (6 bases). Trimming took off 1 base at V and 5 bases at J, with 12 bases between the two ends. Germline-derived CDR1 and CDR2 are LGHNA and YNFKEQ. The CDR3 is 16 amino acids. CDR3 DNA: TGTGCCAGCAGCCAAGTTTTAGGGGGGAATAATTCACCCCTCCACTTT. Amino acid sequence: CASSQVLGGNNSPLHF.

A single count supports this clone. The CDR3 DNA reads TGTGCCTGGGACAGACTTCCTAATTCACCCCTCCACTTT. Its translation is CAWDRLPNSPLHF. The V call is TRBV30, the J call TRBJ1-6; TRBD1 might be the D (5 bases). The CDR3 runs to 13 residues. CDR1 GTSNPN and CDR2 SVGIG come from the germline V gene (reference sequence). Trimming removed 5 bases from V and 6 bases from J, with 11 bases in between.